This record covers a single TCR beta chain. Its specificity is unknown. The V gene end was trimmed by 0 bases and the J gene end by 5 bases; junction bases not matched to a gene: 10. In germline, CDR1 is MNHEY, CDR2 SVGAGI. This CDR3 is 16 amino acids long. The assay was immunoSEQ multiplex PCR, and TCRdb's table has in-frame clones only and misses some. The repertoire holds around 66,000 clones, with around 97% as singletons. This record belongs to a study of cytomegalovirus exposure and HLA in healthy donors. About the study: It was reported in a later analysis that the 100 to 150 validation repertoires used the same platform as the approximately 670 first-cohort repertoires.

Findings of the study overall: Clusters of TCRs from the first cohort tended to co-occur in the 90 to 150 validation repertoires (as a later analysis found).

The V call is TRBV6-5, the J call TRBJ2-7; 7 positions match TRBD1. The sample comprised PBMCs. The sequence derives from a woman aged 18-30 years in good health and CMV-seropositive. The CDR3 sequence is CASSYSGRQGLHEQYF. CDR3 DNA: TGTGCCAGCAGTTACTCAGGAAGACAGGGATTGCACGAGCAGTACTTC.